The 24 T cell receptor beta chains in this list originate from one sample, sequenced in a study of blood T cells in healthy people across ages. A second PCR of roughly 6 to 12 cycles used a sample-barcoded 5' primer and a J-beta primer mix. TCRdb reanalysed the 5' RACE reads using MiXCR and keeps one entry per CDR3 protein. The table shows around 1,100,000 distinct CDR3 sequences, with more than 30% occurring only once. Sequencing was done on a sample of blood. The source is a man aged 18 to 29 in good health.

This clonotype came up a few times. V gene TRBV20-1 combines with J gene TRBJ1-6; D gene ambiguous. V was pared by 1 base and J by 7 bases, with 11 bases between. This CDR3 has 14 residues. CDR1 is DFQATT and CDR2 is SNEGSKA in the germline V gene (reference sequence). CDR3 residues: CSARADDGNSPLHF. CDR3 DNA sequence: TGCAGTGCTAGAGCAGACGACGGGAATTCACCCCTCCACTTT.

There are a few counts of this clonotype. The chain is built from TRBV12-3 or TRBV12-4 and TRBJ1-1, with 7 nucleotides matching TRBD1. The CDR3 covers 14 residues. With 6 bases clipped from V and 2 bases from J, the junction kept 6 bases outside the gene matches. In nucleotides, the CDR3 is TGTGCCAGCAGACCCGGACAGGCTAACACTGAAGCTTTCTTT. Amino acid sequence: CASRPGQANTEAFF.

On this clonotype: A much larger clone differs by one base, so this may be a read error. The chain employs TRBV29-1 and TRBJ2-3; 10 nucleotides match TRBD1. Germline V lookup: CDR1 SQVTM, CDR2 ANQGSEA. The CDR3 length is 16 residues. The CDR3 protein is CSVGHDRGQFTDAQYF. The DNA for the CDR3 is TGCAGCGTTGGCCATGACAGGGGGCAATTTACAGATGCGCAGTATTTT.

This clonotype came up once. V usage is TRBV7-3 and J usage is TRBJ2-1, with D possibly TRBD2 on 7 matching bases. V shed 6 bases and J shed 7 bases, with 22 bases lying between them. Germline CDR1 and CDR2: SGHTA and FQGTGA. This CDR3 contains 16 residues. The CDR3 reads CASRTSRGAIFNEQFF. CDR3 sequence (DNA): TGTGCCAGCAGGACTAGCCGGGGGGCTATTTTTAATGAGCAGTTCTTC.

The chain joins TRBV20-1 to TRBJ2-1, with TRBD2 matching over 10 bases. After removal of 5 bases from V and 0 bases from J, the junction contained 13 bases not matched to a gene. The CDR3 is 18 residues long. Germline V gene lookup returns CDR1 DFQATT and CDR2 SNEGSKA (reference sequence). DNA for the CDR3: TGCAGTGCTGGAAAAGCGGGGGGGCTTGAAGGCTCCTACAATGAGCAGTTCTTC. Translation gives CSAGKAGGLEGSYNEQFF.

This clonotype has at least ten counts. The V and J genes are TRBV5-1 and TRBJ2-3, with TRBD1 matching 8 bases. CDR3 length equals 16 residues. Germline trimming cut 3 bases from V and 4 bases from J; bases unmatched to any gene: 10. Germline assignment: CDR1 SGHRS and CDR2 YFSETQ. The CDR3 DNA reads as TGCGCCAGCAGCTGGACCGGACAGGGTATTTCAGATACGCAGTATTTT. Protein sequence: CASSWTGQGISDTQYF. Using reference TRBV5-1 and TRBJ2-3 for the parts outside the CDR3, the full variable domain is KAGVTQTPRYLIKTRGQQVTLSCSPISGHRSVSWYQQTPGQGLQFLFEYFSETQRNKGNFPGRFSGRQFSNSRSEMNVSTLELGDSALYLCASSWTGQGISDTQYFGPGTRLTVL.

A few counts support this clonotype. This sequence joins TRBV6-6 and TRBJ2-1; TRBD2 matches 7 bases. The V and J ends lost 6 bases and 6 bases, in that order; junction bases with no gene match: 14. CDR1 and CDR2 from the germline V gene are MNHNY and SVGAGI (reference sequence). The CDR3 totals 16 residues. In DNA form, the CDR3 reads TGTGCCAGCAGCCACTCCTGGACTAGTAGGCCCAATGAGCAGTTCTTC. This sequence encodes CASSHSWTSRPNEQFF.

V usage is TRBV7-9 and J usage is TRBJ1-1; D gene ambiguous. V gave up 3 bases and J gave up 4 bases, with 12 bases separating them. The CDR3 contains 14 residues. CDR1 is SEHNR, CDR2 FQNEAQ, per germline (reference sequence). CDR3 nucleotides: TGTGCCAGCAGCTTTCCCCGGATGAGCACTGAAGCTTTCTTT. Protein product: CASSFPRMSTEAFF. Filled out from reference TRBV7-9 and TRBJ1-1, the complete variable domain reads DTGVSQNPRHKITKRGQNVTFRCDPISEHNRLYWYRQTLGQGPEFLTYFQNEAQLEKSRLLSDRFSAERPKGSFSTLEIQRTEQGDSAMYLCASSFPRMSTEAFFGQGTRLTVV.

The CDR3 sequence is CSAERAGGYGYTF. The CDR3, as DNA: TGCAGTGCTGAACGGGCAGGGGGGTATGGCTACACCTTC. The chain recombines TRBV20-1 with TRBJ1-2, with TRBD1 identical over 7 bases. This CDR3 spans 13 amino acids. V dropped 5 bases and J dropped 5; count of bases not matched to a gene: 8. In germline, CDR1 is DFQATT, CDR2 SNEGSKA (reference sequence).

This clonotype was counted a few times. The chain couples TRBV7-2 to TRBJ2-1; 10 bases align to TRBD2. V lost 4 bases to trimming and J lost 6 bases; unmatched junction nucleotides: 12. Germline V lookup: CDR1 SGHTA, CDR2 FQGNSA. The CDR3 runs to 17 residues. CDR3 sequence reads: CASSYTLLAGILNEQFF. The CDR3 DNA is TGTGCCAGCAGCTATACCCTACTAGCGGGGATCCTCAATGAGCAGTTCTTC.

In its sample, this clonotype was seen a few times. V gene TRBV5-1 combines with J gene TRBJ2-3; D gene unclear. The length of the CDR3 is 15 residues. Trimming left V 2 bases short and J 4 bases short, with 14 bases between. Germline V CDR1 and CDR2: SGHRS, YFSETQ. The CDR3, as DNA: TGCGCCAGCAGCTTCTGGTCGGCAATATCAGATACGCAGTATTTT. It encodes CASSFWSAISDTQYF.

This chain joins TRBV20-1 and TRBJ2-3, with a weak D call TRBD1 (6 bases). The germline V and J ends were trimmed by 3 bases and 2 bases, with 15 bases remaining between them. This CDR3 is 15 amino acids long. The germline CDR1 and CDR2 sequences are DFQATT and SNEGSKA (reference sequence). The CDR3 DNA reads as TGCAGTGCTAGCAACAGGGCTAAGAACACAGATACGCAGTATTTT. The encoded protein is CSASNRAKNTDTQYF.

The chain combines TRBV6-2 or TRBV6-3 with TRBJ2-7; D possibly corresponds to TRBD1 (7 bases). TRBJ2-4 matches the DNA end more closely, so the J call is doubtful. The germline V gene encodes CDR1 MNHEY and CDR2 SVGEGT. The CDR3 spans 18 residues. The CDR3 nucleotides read TGTGCCAGCAGTTACGACAGGGATAGGGGACTAGCCAAAAACATTCAGTACTTC. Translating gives CASSYDRDRGLAKNIQYF.

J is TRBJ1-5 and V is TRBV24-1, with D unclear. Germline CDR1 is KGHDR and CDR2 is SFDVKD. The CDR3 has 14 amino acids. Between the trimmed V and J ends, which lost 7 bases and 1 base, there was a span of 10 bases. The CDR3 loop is CATSPGHSNQPQHF. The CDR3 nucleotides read TGTGCCACCAGCCCCGGGCACAGCAATCAGCCCCAGCATTTT.

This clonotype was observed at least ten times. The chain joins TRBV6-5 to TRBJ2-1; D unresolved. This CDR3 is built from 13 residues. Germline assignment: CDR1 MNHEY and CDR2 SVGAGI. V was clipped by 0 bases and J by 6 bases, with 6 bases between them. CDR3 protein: CASSYSLGNEQFF. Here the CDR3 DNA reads TGTGCCAGCAGTTACTCGTTAGGCAATGAGCAGTTCTTC.

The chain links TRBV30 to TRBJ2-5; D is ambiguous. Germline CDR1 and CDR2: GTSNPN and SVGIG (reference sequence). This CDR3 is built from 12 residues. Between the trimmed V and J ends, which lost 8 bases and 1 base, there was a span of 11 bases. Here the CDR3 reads CAVTVSQETQYF. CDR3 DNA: TGTGCCGTCACAGTGTCCCAAGAGACCCAGTACTTC.

The CDR3, as DNA: TGTGCCAGCAGTTACATGGGCTCTGGAAACACCATATATTTT. It encodes CASSYMGSGNTIYF. The chain couples TRBV6-6 to TRBJ1-3, with D uncertain. V was pared by 2 bases and J by 0 bases, with 5 bases between. The CDR3 is 14 residues long. Germline V gene sequence: CDR1 MNHNY, CDR2 SVGAGI (reference sequence).

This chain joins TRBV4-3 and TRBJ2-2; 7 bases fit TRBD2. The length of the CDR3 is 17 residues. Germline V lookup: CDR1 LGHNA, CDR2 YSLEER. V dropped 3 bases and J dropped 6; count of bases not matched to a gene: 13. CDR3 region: CASSQGPGTNFPGELFF. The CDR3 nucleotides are TGCGCCAGCAGCCAGGGGCCCGGGACTAATTTCCCCGGGGAGCTGTTTTTT.

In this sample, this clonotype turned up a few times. The CDR3 is CATSDETGNSYNEQFF. The CDR3 DNA is TGTGCCACCAGTGATGAGACAGGGAACAGCTACAATGAGCAGTTCTTC. The rearrangement uses TRBV24-1 and TRBJ2-1, with 7 bases matching TRBD1. The CDR3 has 16 residues. The germline CDR1 and CDR2 sequences are KGHDR and SFDVKD. J was trimmed by 3 bases and V by 3 bases; bases with no gene match: 7.

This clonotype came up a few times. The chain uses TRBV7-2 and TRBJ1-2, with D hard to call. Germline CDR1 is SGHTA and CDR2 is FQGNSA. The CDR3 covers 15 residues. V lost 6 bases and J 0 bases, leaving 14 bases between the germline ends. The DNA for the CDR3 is TGTGCCAGCAGTTCCACTCGGTCAACTAACTATGGCTACACCTTC. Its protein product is CASSSTRSTNYGYTF.

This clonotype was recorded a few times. CDR3 nucleotide sequence: TGTGCCACCAGTGAGAGCGGGGGACCGGTTATCGCCTACAATGAGCAGTTCTTC. This gives the protein CATSESGGPVIAYNEQFF. The genes are TRBV24-1 and TRBJ2-1; 8 nucleotides agree with TRBD2. The CDR3 sequence is 18 residues long. Germline V gene sequence: CDR1 KGHDR, CDR2 SFDVKD. The V segment lost 4 bases and the J segment 2 bases; nucleotides outside the gene matches: 12.

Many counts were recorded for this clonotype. The chain's CDR3 is CSGDKNTDTQYF. The CDR3 nucleotides are TGCAGCGGAGACAAGAACACAGATACGCAGTATTTT. V and J are TRBV29-1 and TRBJ2-3; no firm D call. Trimming took 7 bases from V and 2 from J, leaving 10 bases between them. CDR3 length: 12 amino acids. The germline V gene has CDR1 SQVTM and CDR2 ANQGSEA.

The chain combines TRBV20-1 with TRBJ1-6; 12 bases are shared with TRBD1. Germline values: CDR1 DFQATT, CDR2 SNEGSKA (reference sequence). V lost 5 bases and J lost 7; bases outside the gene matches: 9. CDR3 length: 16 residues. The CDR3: CSAAGTGGAGNSPLHF. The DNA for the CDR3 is TGCAGTGCTGCCGGGACAGGGGGCGCTGGGAATTCACCCCTCCACTTT.

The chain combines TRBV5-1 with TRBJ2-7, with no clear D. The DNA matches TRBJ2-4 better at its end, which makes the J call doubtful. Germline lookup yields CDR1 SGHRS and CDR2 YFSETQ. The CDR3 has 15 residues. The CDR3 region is CASSLAPEAKNIQYF. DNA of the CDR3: TGCGCCAGCAGCTTGGCCCCAGAAGCCAAAAACATTCAGTACTTC.